The 25 T cell receptor beta chains below come from one sample, sequenced in a study of blood T cells in healthy people across ages. Primed by a sample-barcoded 5' primer and a J-beta primer mix, a second PCR proceeded for about 7 to 12 cycles. MiXCR was run by TCRdb on the 5' RACE reads, yielding one entry per CDR3 protein. Here the sample spans 600,000 or so distinct CDR3 sequences, roughly 31% being singletons. The sequencing input was blood. The receptors shown here come from a woman aged 80 or over in good health.

This clonotype was found many times. The gene calls are TRBV7-2 and TRBJ2-3, with D unclear. CDR3 length equals 12 residues. Trimming took off 5 bases at V and 10 bases at J, with 13 bases between the two ends. CDR1 is SGHTA and CDR2 is FQGNSA in the germline V gene. The CDR3 DNA sequence: TGTGCCAGCAGCGCCCTTTCTAGATCGCAGTATTTT. Amino acids: CASSALSRSQYF.

The J gene is TRBJ1-5, the V gene TRBV20-1, with TRBD1 identical over 8 bases. This CDR3 has 13 amino acids. V trimming: 4 bases; J trimming: 4 bases; junction bases outside the gene matches: 3. Germline V CDR1 and CDR2: DFQATT, SNEGSKA (reference sequence). DNA for the CDR3: TGCAGTGCTACCACAGGGGGAAATCAGCCCCAGCATTTT. This codes for CSATTGGNQPQHF.

J is TRBJ2-3 and V is TRBV20-1; 9 nucleotides line up with TRBD2. Germline V CDR1 and CDR2: DFQATT, SNEGSKA (reference sequence). This CDR3 has 13 residues. The V and J ends lost 8 bases and 6 bases, in that order; junction bases with no gene match: 9. CDR3 sequence (DNA): TGCAGTTTTCGCCTAAGCGGGGGGGATACGCAGTATTTT. Translated, it gives CSFRLSGGDTQYF.

V is TRBV7-2 and J is TRBJ1-1, with a tentative D call TRBD1 (6 bases). The CDR3 loop spans 15 amino acids. In germline, CDR1 is SGHTA, CDR2 FQGNSA. Trimming pared 5 bases from V and 1 base from J, leaving 14 bases between. The CDR3 is CASSRRGGPNTEAFF. DNA for the CDR3: TGTGCCAGCAGCCGGAGGGGGGGCCCGAACACTGAAGCTTTCTTT.

The rearrangement joins TRBV2 to TRBJ1-1, with D possibly TRBD1 on 5 matching bases. The CDR3 is 15 residues long. Per germline, CDR1 SNHLY and CDR2 FYNNEI. V lost 7 bases and J 5 bases, leaving 20 bases between the germline ends. The CDR3 region is CASTRPGTGNTEAFF. The CDR3, as DNA: TGTGCCAGCACTCGTCCCGGGACGGGAAATACTGAAGCTTTCTTT.

This clonotype was found many times. This sequence joins TRBV2 and TRBJ2-7; no definite D call. The CDR3 spans 13 residues. V dropped 6 bases and J dropped 2 bases, with 11 bases sitting between them. Per the germline V gene, CDR1 is SNHLY and CDR2 is FYNNEI. The CDR3, as DNA: TGTGCCAGCAGGGAGACACCCACCTACGAGCAGTACTTC. It is translated as CASRETPTYEQYF.

This chain joins TRBV20-1 and TRBJ1-4, with a weak D call TRBD1 (5 bases). The CDR3 totals 17 residues. From germline, CDR1 is DFQATT and CDR2 SNEGSKA (reference sequence). The ends were cut back, 2 bases at V and 8 bases at J, with 24 bases in the middle. The CDR3 is CSARPIYMAGEREKLFF. The CDR3, as DNA: TGCAGTGCTAGACCTATTTACATGGCGGGGGAGAGGGAAAAACTGTTTTTT.

Points on this clonotype: A much larger clone is a single base away; this may be a read error. V usage is TRBV6-5 and J usage is TRBJ2-1; tentatively, D is TRBD1 or TRBD2 (5 bases each). Per germline, CDR1 MNHEY and CDR2 SVGAGI. The CDR3 runs 13 residues. Trimming shortened V by 4 bases and J by 6 bases, and 10 bases separated the two germline ends. The CDR3: CASSSGACNEQFF. As DNA, the CDR3 is TGTGCCAGCAGTTCCGGGGCCTGCAATGAGCAGTTCTTC.

This clonotype was observed at least ten times. This chain connects TRBV9 to TRBJ2-3, with D perhaps being TRBD1 or TRBD2 (7 bases each). This CDR3 is 17 amino acids long. Germline V gene data show CDR1 as SGDLS and CDR2 as YYNGEE. The V gene lost 4 bases and the J gene lost 6 bases, with 24 bases spanning the gap. The CDR3 DNA reads as TGTGCCAGCAGCAACCCGGGGGGACAGCTGAATATGGATACGCAGTATTTT. This gives the protein CASSNPGGQLNMDTQYF.

In this sample, this clonotype turned up a few times. This sequence joins TRBV7-9 and TRBJ1-1, with D possibly matching TRBD1 (5 bases). Germline-derived CDR1 and CDR2 are SEHNR and FQNEAQ (reference sequence). With 1 base removed from V and 7 bases from J, the gap between germline ends came to 13 bases. The CDR3 totals 14 residues. CDR3 sequence: CASSLGVRVGEAFF. The CDR3, as DNA: TGTGCCAGCAGCTTAGGGGTCAGGGTTGGTGAAGCTTTCTTT.

This clonotype was detected ten times or more. This sequence joins TRBV6-1 and TRBJ1-6; TRBD1 matches 8 bases. Per germline, CDR1 MNHNS and CDR2 SASEGT. The CDR3 is 16 residues long. After removal of 4 bases from V and 12 bases from J, the junction contained 14 bases not matched to a gene. CDR3 nucleotides: TGTGCCAGCAGTGTAGGAGGGGGGCAGGGGGCCCGACCCCTCCACTTT. It specifies CASSVGGGQGARPLHF.

This clonotype was seen at least ten times. The V and J genes are TRBV4-3 and TRBJ2-3; D possibly corresponds to TRBD2 (6 bases). The V end was cut by 0 bases, the J end by 3 bases, with 13 bases between. The CDR3 is made up of 16 amino acids. Germline V CDR1 and CDR2: LGHNA, YSLEER. The chain's CDR3 is CASSQDNGLSTDTQYF. The CDR3, as DNA: TGCGCCAGCAGCCAAGATAACGGACTATCTACAGATACGCAGTATTTT.

The V call is TRBV6-5, the J call TRBJ2-1; the D gene is possibly TRBD1 (5 bases). The CDR3 consists of 14 residues. V shed 6 bases and J shed 10 bases, with 19 bases lying between them. In germline, CDR1 is MNHEY, CDR2 SVGAGI. CDR3 DNA sequence: TGTGCCAGCAGATCTGGACACTCCGGTTACGAGCAGTTCTTC. It specifies CASRSGHSGYEQFF.

This clonotype was observed many times. The V gene is TRBV27, the J gene TRBJ2-7; TRBD1 might be the D (7 bases). Trimming stripped 5 bases from V and 4 bases from J, with 18 bases between. Germline CDR1 and CDR2: MNHEY and SMNVEV (reference sequence). The CDR3 length is 15 residues. The CDR3 DNA follows: TGTGCCAGCAGTGGGGAGGAGGGGGCAATTTACGAGCAGTACTTC. It translates to CASSGEEGAIYEQYF.

The chain has TRBV18 and TRBJ2-5, with 15 positions matching TRBD2. With 5 bases clipped from V and 3 bases from J, the junction kept 4 bases outside the gene matches. The germline V gene encodes CDR1 KGHSH and CDR2 LQKENI. CDR3 length: 16 residues. CDR3 loop: CASSFRTSGGEETQYF. CDR3 DNA sequence: TGTGCCAGCTCATTCCGGACTAGCGGGGGGGAAGAGACCCAGTACTTC. Based on the CDR3 plus reference TRBV18 and TRBJ2-5, the full variable domain is NAGVMQNPRHLVRRRGQEARLRCSPMKGHSHVYWYRQLPEEGLKFMVYLQKENIIDESGMPKERFSAEFPKEGPSILRIQQVVRGDSAAYFCASSFRTSGGEETQYFGPGTRLLVL.

The chain joins TRBV15 to TRBJ2-5; tentatively, D is TRBD1 (6 bases). Germline assignment: CDR1 LNHNV and CDR2 YYDKDF (reference sequence). The V and J ends lost 0 bases and 5 bases respectively, with 13 bases between them. This CDR3 has 15 residues. The CDR3 coding sequence is TGTGCCACCAGCAGAGAGGGGGCCCCGGGGGAGACCCAGTACTTC. As protein: CATSREGAPGETQYF.

The genes are TRBV12-3 or TRBV12-4 and TRBJ2-5, with 12 bases aligning to TRBD2. V was pared by 4 bases and J by 11 bases, with 11 bases of the junction left unmatched. CDR3 size: 15 residues. In DNA, the CDR3 is TGTGCCAGCAGTTCTAGCGGGGGGGCCTTGAATGAGCAGTACTTC. It codes for CASSSSGGALNEQYF.

This clonotype was detected only a few times. The V call is TRBV6-1, the J call TRBJ1-1, with D tentatively TRBD1 (5 bases). V was cut by 9 bases and J by 1 base, with 12 bases left in between. The CDR3 totals 13 residues. Germline CDR1 and CDR2: MNHNS and SASEGT. This CDR3 is CASQEGENTEAFF. CDR3 sequence (DNA): TGTGCCAGTCAAGAAGGGGAGAACACTGAAGCTTTCTTT.

The sample holds many counts of this clonotype. The V call is TRBV20-1, the J call TRBJ2-5; TRBD2 is a possible D gene (5 bases). CDR1 is DFQATT, CDR2 SNEGSKA, per germline (reference sequence). This CDR3 has 13 residues. V was shortened by 3 bases and J by 2 bases, with 10 bases between the two germline ends. The CDR3 sequence is CSASGLRQETQYF. CDR3 in DNA: TGCAGTGCTAGCGGACTGCGGCAAGAGACCCAGTACTTC.

A remark on this clonotype: This sequence may be a read error, since a much larger clone differs from it by one base. The gene calls are TRBV12-3 or TRBV12-4 and TRBJ2-3; D is possibly TRBD2 (7 bases). V shed 6 bases and J shed 6 bases, with 13 bases lying between them. The CDR3 runs to 13 residues. The CDR3, as DNA: TGTGCCAGCAGGGGGGGGCCAGCGGATACGCAGTATTTT. Protein: CASRGGPADTQYF.

This clonotype has at least ten counts. The chain is built from TRBV5-6 and TRBJ2-4; TRBD1 agrees at 8 bases. Germline V gene data show CDR1 as SGHDT and CDR2 as YYEEEE. The CDR3 extends over 14 amino acids. With 0 bases clipped from V and 5 bases from J, the junction kept 1 base outside the gene matches. CDR3 in amino acids: CASSLVGQENIQYF. The CDR3 coding sequence is TGTGCCAGCAGCTTGGTGGGACAGGAAAACATTCAGTACTTC.

There are a few counts of this clonotype. A much larger clone is a single base away; this may be a read error. CDR3 DNA: TGTGCCAGCAGAAAGGGACCGAATAATGAAAAACCGTTTTTT. Translating gives CASRKGPNNEKPFF. The genes are TRBV27 and TRBJ1-4; D is possibly TRBD1 (5 bases). CDR1 and CDR2 from the germline V gene are MNHEY and SMNVEV (reference sequence). The CDR3 consists of 14 residues.

The V call is TRBV6-6, the J call TRBJ1-1; D call uncertain. CDR1 and CDR2 from the germline V gene are MNHNY and SVGAGI (reference sequence). Trimming cost V 7 bases and J 5 bases, with 5 bases left between them. The CDR3 has 10 amino acids. The CDR3 sequence: CASKRTEAFF. CDR3 coding DNA: TGTGCCAGCAAGAGGACTGAAGCTTTCTTT.

This clonotype was seen only once. This clone may be a read error of a much larger clone one base away. This chain links TRBV7-3 with TRBJ2-5, with 8 bases matching TRBD1. CDR3 size: 16 residues. CDR1 is SGHTA and CDR2 is FQGTGA in the germline V gene. In DNA form, the CDR3 reads TGTGCCAGCAGCCCGCATTGGACAGGGTCGAAAGAGGCCCAGTACTTC. It yields the protein CASSPHWTGSKEAQYF.

The rearrangement uses TRBV5-4 and TRBJ1-5; 9 nucleotides agree with TRBD1. Germline CDR1 reads SGHNT; CDR2 reads YYREEE (reference sequence). V dropped 7 bases and J dropped 7; count of bases not matched to a gene: 9. The CDR3 is 14 amino acids. CDR3 in amino acids: CASATGTGNQPQHF. The CDR3 DNA follows: TGTGCCAGCGCCACCGGGACAGGGAACCAGCCCCAGCATTTT.